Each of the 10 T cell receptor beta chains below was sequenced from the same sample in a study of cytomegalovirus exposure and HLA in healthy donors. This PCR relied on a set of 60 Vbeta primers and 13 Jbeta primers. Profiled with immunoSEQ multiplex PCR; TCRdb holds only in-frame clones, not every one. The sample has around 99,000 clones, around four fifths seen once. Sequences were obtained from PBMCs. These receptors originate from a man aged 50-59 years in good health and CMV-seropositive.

The chain's CDR3 is CASRAGQGAGVQYF. The CDR3 coding sequence is TGTGCCAGCAGGGCCGGACAGGGGGCGGGAGTGCAGTACTTC. The chain has TRBV6-5 and TRBJ2-7; 11 bases fit TRBD1. The V and J ends lost 6 bases and 9 bases, in that order; junction bases with no gene match: 10. This CDR3 is 14 amino acids long. Looked up from germline, CDR1 is MNHEY and CDR2 is SVGAGI.

The CDR3 loop is CASSYSTGRLYEQYF. For the CDR3, the DNA is TGTGCCAGCAGTTACTCGACAGGGAGACTCTACGAGCAGTACTTC. J is TRBJ2-7 and V is TRBV6-5, with 7 bases lining up with TRBD1. Looked up from germline, CDR1 is MNHEY and CDR2 is SVGAGI. J gave up 3 bases and V 0 bases, and 5 bases lay outside the gene matches. This CDR3 comprises 15 residues.

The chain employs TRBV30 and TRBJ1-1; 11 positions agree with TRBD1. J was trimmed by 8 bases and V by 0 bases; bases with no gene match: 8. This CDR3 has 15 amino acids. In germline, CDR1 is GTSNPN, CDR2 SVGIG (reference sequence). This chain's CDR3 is CAWSVIGTGGREAFF. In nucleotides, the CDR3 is TGTGCCTGGAGTGTCATCGGGACAGGGGGTAGGGAAGCTTTCTTT.

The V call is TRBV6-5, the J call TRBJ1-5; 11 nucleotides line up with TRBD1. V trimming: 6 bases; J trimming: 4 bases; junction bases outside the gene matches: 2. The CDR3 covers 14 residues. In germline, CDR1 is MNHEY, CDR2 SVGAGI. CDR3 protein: CASSRDRGNQPQHF. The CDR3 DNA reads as TGTGCCAGCAGCCGGGACAGGGGGAATCAGCCCCAGCATTTT.

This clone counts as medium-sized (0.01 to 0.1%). DNA of the CDR3: TGCGCCAGCAGCCAAGACAGGGCAAACACCATATATTTT. As protein: CASSQDRANTIYF. The V and J genes are TRBV4-3 and TRBJ1-3, with D possibly TRBD1 on 5 matching bases. This CDR3 is built from 13 residues. The germline V gene has CDR1 LGHNA and CDR2 YSLEER. The germline V and J ends were trimmed by 0 bases and 6 bases, with 6 bases remaining between them.

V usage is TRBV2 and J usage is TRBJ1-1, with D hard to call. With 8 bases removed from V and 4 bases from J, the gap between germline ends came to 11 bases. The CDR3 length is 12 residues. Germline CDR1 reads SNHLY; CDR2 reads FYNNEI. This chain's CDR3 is CASLGRFTEAFF. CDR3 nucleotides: TGTGCCAGCCTGGGCAGGTTCACTGAAGCTTTCTTT.

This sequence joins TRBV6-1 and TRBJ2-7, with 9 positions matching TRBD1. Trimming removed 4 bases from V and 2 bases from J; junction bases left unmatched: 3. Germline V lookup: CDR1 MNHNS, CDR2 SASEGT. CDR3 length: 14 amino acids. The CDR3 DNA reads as TGTGCCAGCAGTGTTGGACAGGGGACCTACGAGCAGTACTTC. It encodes CASSVGQGTYEQYF.

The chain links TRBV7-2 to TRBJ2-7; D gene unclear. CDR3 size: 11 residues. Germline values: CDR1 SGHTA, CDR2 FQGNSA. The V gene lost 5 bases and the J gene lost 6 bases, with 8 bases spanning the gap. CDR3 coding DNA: TGTGCCAGCAGCCAAAGAGGCGAGCAGTACTTC. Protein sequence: CASSQRGEQYF. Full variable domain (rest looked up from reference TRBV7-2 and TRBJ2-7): GAGVSQSPSNKVTEKGKDVELRCDPISGHTALYWYRQSLGQGLEFLIYFQGNSAPDKSGLPSDRFSAERTGGSVSTLTIQRTQQEDSAVYLCASSQRGEQYFGPGTRLTVT.

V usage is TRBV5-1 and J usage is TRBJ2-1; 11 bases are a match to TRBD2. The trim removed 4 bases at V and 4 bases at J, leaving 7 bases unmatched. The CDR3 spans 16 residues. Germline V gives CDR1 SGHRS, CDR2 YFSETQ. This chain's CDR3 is CASSLRTSGLYNEQFF. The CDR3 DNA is TGCGCCAGCAGCCTGAGGACTAGCGGGTTATACAATGAGCAGTTCTTC.

CDR3 region: CASSKTLPGLASNEQFF. The DNA for the CDR3 is TGTGCCAGCAGCAAAACATTACCGGGACTAGCTTCCAATGAGCAGTTCTTC. This rearrangement joins TRBV9 to TRBJ2-1; the match to TRBD2 covers 9 bases. The CDR3 runs 17 residues. Germline V gene lookup returns CDR1 SGDLS and CDR2 YYNGEE. J lost 6 bases, V lost 4 bases, and 14 bases had no gene match.